A single sample is the source of the 20 T cell receptor beta chains below, sequenced in a study of blood T cell repertoires in COVID-19. Produced via immunoSEQ multiplex PCR; TCRdb's table is partial and in-frame only. In the table there are roughly 330,000 clones, 80% to 90% of which are singletons. Sequenced material: PBMCs or T cells enriched from blood (not recorded which). The receptors come from a woman in her twenties or thirties who had recovered from COVID-19.

This clone is a singleton in its sample. The chain employs TRBV2 and TRBJ2-3; D is undetermined. Trimming shortened V by 6 bases and J by 5 bases, and 9 bases separated the two germline ends. The germline gives CDR1 SNHLY, CDR2 FYNNEI. The CDR3 runs to 12 residues. As DNA, the CDR3 is TGTGCCAGCAGGAGGTTTGGAGATACGCAGTATTTT. Translated, it gives CASRRFGDTQYF.

The chain uses TRBV5-1 and TRBJ2-7; 9 nucleotides match TRBD1. The V gene's germline CDR1 is SGHRS and CDR2 YFSETQ. V lost 4 bases and J lost 6; bases outside the gene matches: 14. CDR3 length: 16 residues. This CDR3 reads CASSGTGTGTTGEQYF. In DNA, the CDR3 is TGCGCCAGCAGCGGAACCGGGACAGGGACTACAGGCGAGCAGTACTTC.

This clone has only a few counts. The CDR3 protein is CASSPLGARENTGELFF. The DNA for the CDR3 is TGCGCCAGCAGCCCTCTGGGCGCGCGGGAGAACACCGGGGAGCTGTTTTTT. The chain is built from TRBV4-1 and TRBJ2-2; TRBD2 might be the D (6 bases). From germline, CDR1 is MGHRA and CDR2 YSYEKL. V was cut by 4 bases and J by 1 base, with 16 bases left in between. This CDR3 region has 17 residues.

The rearrangement uses TRBV27 and TRBJ2-2, with 10 bases that match TRBD2. The CDR3 contains 15 residues. Germline CDR1 is MNHEY and CDR2 is SMNVEV (reference sequence). J lost 6 bases, V lost 5 bases, and 6 bases had no gene match. The chain's CDR3 is CASSPLAGVPGELFF. The CDR3 coding sequence is TGTGCCAGCAGTCCTCTAGCGGGGGTTCCCGGGGAGCTGTTTTTT.

The chain combines TRBV23-1 with TRBJ2-7; D perhaps matches TRBD2 (5 bases). TRBV23-1 is an ORF for which the function is uncertain. V lost 4 bases to trimming and J lost 3 bases, with 19 bases between them. This CDR3 has 16 amino acids. The CDR3 region is CASSRAADRGDYEQYF. CDR3 coding DNA: TGCGCCAGCAGTCGAGCGGCGGACCGTGGTGACTACGAGCAGTACTTC.

Turning to this clone: Distinct nucleotide sequences in the sample also encode this CDR3. The chain has TRBV28 and TRBJ1-2, with D possibly TRBD1 on 5 matching bases. Between the trimmed V and J ends, which lost 6 bases and 4 bases, there was a span of 9 bases. The CDR3 runs 12 residues. Germline V CDR1 and CDR2: MDHEN, SYDVKM. The CDR3 spells CASSLGGYGYTF. DNA for the CDR3: TGTGCCAGCAGCTTGGGGGGCTATGGCTACACCTTC.

The CDR3 here is CASSLVSGINEQFF. CDR3 DNA sequence: TGCGCCAGCAGCCTCGTTTCCGGGATCAATGAGCAGTTCTTC. V usage is TRBV4-1 and J usage is TRBJ2-1; D may be TRBD2 (5 bases). V was cut by 4 bases and J by 6 bases, with 13 bases left in between. Per the germline V gene, CDR1 is MGHRA and CDR2 is YSYEKL. The CDR3 covers 14 residues.

J is TRBJ2-5 and V is TRBV6-2 or TRBV6-3, with D possibly matching TRBD1 (5 bases). The CDR3 consists of 17 residues. The V gene lost 1 base and the J gene lost 4 bases, with 19 bases spanning the gap. CDR1 and CDR2 from the germline V gene are MNHEY and SVGEGT. The CDR3 DNA follows: TGTGCCAGCAGTTACTGGTACGCGAGCAGGGAAGGAGAGACCCAGTACTTC. This gives the protein CASSYWYASREGETQYF.

This clone was detected only once. This chain joins TRBV28 and TRBJ2-3; TRBD2 agrees at 8 bases. Germline assignment: CDR1 MDHEN and CDR2 SYDVKM. The CDR3 has 13 amino acids. V lost 6 bases to trimming and J lost 1 base; unmatched junction nucleotides: 0. CDR3 protein: CASRTSGTDTQYF. CDR3 DNA: TGTGCCAGCAGGACTAGCGGCACAGATACGCAGTATTTT.

The chain joins TRBV19 to TRBJ2-1; the match to TRBD2 covers 8 bases. Germline assignment: CDR1 LNHDA and CDR2 SQIVND (reference sequence). The J segment lost 3 bases and the V segment lost 9 bases, leaving 4 bases of the junction unmatched. CDR3 length equals 13 residues. The CDR3 DNA reads as TGTGCCAGCGGGGGGGCCAACTACAATGAGCAGTTCTTC. It yields the protein CASGGANYNEQFF.

V is TRBV11-2 and J is TRBJ2-7; the match to TRBD2 covers 7 bases. The junction had 12 bases not matched to a gene; V was cut back by 5 bases and J by 2 bases. Germline-derived CDR1 and CDR2 are SGHAT and FQNNGV. The CDR3 covers 16 residues. In DNA form, the CDR3 reads TGTGCCAGCAGCGGCATGGGAGGGTTCACCGCCTACGAGCAGTACTTC. The encoded protein is CASSGMGGFTAYEQYF.

As concerns this clone: The junction differs from germline at one of its ends, possibly a read error. The chain employs TRBV29-1 and TRBJ1-3, with a tentative D call TRBD1 (5 bases). The CDR3 loop spans 13 amino acids. Germline V gives CDR1 SQVTM, CDR2 ANQGSEA. The chain's CDR3 is CSVEGQGGNTIYF. The CDR3 DNA reads as TGCAGCGTAGAAGGGCAGGGTGGAAACACCATATATTTT.

As regards this clone: This CDR3 is also generated by other DNA sequences in the sample. The V call is TRBV18, the J call TRBJ1-3; D may be TRBD1 (6 bases). The CDR3 runs 15 residues. The ends were cut back, 6 bases at V and 0 bases at J, with 12 bases in the middle. Germline V CDR1 and CDR2: KGHSH, LQKENI. CDR3 sequence: CASSPGQLSGNTIYF. In DNA form, the CDR3 reads TGTGCCAGCTCGCCTGGACAGCTCTCTGGAAACACCATATATTTT.

V is TRBV5-4 and J is TRBJ2-5; maybe TRBD1 (6 bases). Germline lookup yields CDR1 SGHNT and CDR2 YYREEE (reference sequence). CDR3 length: 15 residues. With 0 bases removed from V and 5 bases from J, the gap between germline ends came to 14 bases. The CDR3, as DNA: TGTGCCAGCAGCTTGGGGGGCAGGGGCGGGGAGACCCAGTACTTC. Translation gives CASSLGGRGGETQYF.

This chain joins TRBV7-2 and TRBJ2-3, with TRBD2 matching over 9 bases. V lost 5 bases and J lost 5; bases outside the gene matches: 11. The CDR3 runs to 16 residues. CDR1 SGHTA and CDR2 FQGNSA come from the germline V gene. The CDR3 loop reads CASSKSGGHSGDTQYF. The CDR3 DNA follows: TGTGCCAGCAGCAAGAGCGGGGGGCATTCAGGAGATACGCAGTATTTT.

This clone was seen at least ten times. The V and J genes are TRBV3-1 (or the pseudogene TRBV3-2) and TRBJ1-2; D call uncertain. The V gene lost 3 bases and the J gene lost 2 bases, with 10 bases spanning the gap. Germline CDR1 LGHDT, CDR2 YNNKEL (reference sequence). The CDR3 runs to 14 residues. The CDR3 nucleotides read TGTGCCAGCAGCCAGTATGGGGAGAACTATGGCTACACCTTC. Translated: CASSQYGENYGYTF.

The rearrangement joins TRBV27 to TRBJ2-7; 9 bases fit TRBD2. Germline V gene lookup returns CDR1 MNHEY and CDR2 SMNVEV (reference sequence). This CDR3 region has 14 residues. V gave up 3 bases and J gave up 6 bases; unmatched junction bases: 6. The CDR3 sequence: CASSLTAGGSEQYF. CDR3 nucleotide sequence: TGTGCCAGCAGTTTGACAGCGGGGGGTTCCGAGCAGTACTTC.

The chain recombines TRBV3-1 (or the pseudogene TRBV3-2) with TRBJ1-2; D is perhaps TRBD1 (5 bases). This CDR3 is 15 amino acids long. V gave up 1 base and J gave up 4 bases, with 13 bases separating them. CDR1 and CDR2 (germline): LGHDT, YNNKEL (reference sequence). The CDR3 loop is CASSQGSQGGYGYTF. CDR3 DNA: TGTGCCAGCAGCCAAGGTAGCCAGGGTGGCTATGGCTACACCTTC.

This clone was counted between two and nine times. This sequence joins TRBV6-2 or TRBV6-3 and TRBJ1-1; the match to TRBD1 covers 7 bases. Unmatched junction bases numbered 14, after V lost 6 bases and J lost 7 bases. The CDR3 sequence is 15 residues long. The germline gives CDR1 MNHEY, CDR2 SVGEGT. CDR3 sequence: CASSPWGTATREAFF. The CDR3 DNA reads TGTGCCAGCAGCCCTTGGGGGACAGCGACTCGTGAAGCTTTCTTT.

This chain uses TRBV7-2 with TRBJ1-5; 11 bases line up with TRBD1. Germline V gives CDR1 SGHTA, CDR2 FQGNSA. J lost 12 bases, V lost 5 bases, and 9 bases had no gene match. The CDR3 is 14 residues long. CDR3 region: CASSQTWDRGGQHF. CDR3 nucleotides: TGTGCCAGCAGCCAGACTTGGGACAGGGGGGGCCAGCATTTT.